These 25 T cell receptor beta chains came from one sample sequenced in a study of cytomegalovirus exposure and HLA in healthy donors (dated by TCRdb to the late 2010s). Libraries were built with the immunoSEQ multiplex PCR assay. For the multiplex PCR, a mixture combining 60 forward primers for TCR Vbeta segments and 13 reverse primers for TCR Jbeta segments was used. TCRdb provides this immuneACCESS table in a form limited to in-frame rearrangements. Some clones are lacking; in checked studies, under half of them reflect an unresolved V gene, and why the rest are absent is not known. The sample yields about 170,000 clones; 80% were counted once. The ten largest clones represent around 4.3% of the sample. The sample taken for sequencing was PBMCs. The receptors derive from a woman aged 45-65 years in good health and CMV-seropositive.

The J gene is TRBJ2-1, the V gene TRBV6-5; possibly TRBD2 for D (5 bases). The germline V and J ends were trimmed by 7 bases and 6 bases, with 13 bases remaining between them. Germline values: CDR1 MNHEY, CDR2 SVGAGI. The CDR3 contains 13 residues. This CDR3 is CASTPLAGNEQFF. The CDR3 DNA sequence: TGTGCCAGCACCCCTCTCGCGGGCAATGAGCAGTTCTTC.

CDR3 in DNA: TGTGCCACCGTGAGGGTTGGGACTAAAAATGAGCAGTTCTTC. It translates to CATVRVGTKNEQFF. The chain recombines TRBV28 with TRBJ2-1; 7 bases map to TRBD2. The CDR3 extends over 14 amino acids. V dropped 10 bases and J dropped 7; count of bases not matched to a gene: 13. Germline CDR1 MDHEN, CDR2 SYDVKM.

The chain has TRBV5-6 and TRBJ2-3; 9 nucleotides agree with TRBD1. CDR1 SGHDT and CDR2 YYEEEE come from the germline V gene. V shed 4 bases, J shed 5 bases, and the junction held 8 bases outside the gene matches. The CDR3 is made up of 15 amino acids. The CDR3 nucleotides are TGTGCCAGCAGCCGCGGACCGGGACAGGGAGATACGCAGTATTTT. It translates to CASSRGPGQGDTQYF.

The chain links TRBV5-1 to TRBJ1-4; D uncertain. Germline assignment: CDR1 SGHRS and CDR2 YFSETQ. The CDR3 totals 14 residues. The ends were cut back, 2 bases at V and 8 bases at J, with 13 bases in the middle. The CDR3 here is CASSLVPGDEKLFF. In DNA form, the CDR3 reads TGCGCCAGCAGCTTAGTCCCGGGAGACGAAAAACTGTTTTTT.

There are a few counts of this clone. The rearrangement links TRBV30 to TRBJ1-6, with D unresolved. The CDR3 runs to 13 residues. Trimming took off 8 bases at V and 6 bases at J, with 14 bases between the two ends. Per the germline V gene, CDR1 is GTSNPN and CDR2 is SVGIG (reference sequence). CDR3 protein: CARRPPGNSPLHF. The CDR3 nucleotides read TGTGCCCGACGTCCACCGGGTAATTCACCCCTCCACTTT.

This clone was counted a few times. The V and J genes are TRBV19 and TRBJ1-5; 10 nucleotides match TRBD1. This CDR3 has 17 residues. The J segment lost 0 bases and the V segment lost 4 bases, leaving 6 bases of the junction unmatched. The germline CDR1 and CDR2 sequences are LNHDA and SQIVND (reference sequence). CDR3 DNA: TGTGCCAGTAGTACCCCGACAGGGGGCACTAGCAATCAGCCCCAGCATTTT. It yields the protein CASSTPTGGTSNQPQHF.

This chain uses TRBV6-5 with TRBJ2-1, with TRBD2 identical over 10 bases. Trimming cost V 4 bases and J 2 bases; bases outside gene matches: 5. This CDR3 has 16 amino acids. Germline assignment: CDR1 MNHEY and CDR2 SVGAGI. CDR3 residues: CASSWASGSPYNEQFF. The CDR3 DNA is TGTGCCAGCAGTTGGGCTAGCGGGAGCCCCTACAATGAGCAGTTCTTC.

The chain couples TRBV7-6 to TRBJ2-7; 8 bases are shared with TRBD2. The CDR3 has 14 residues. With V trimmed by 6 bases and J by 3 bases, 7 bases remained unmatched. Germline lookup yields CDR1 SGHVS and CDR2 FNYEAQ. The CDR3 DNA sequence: TGTGCCAGCAGTCTCCAAGCGGGAGTCTACGAGCAGTACTTC. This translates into CASSLQAGVYEQYF.

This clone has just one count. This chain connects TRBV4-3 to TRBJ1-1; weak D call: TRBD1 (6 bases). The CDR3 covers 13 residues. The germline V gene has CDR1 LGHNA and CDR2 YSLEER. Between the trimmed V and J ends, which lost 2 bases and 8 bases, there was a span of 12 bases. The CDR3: CASSQITGTEAFF. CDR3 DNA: TGCGCCAGCAGCCAAATTACAGGGACGGAAGCTTTCTTT.

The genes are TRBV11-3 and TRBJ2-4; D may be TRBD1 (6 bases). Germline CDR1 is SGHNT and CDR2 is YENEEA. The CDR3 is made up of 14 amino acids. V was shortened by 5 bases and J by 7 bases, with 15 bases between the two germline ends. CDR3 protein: CASSRDGDNNIQYF. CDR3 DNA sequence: TGTGCCAGCAGCCGAGATGGGGACAATAACATTCAGTACTTC.

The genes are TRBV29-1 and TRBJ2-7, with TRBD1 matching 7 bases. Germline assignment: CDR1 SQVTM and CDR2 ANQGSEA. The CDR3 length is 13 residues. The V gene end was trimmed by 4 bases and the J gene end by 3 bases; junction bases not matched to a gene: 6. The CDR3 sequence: CSVGDRWSYEQYF. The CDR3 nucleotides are TGCAGCGTTGGGGACAGATGGAGCTACGAGCAGTACTTC.

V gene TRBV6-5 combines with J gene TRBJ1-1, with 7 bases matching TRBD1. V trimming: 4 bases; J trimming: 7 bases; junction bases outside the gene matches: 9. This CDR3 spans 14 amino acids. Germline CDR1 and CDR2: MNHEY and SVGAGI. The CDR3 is CASSLSIQGFEAFF. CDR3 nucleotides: TGTGCCAGCAGTTTGAGCATACAGGGGTTTGAAGCTTTCTTT.

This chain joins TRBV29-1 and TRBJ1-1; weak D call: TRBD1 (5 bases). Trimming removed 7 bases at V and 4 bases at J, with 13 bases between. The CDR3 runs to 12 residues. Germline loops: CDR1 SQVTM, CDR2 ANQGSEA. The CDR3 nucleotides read TGCAGCGCACGCCAGGGTGGCACTGAAGCTTTCTTT. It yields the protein CSARQGGTEAFF.

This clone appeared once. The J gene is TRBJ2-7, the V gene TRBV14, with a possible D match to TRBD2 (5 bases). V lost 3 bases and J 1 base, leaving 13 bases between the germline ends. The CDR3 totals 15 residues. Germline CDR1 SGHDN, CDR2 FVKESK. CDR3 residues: CASSQGYGLSYEQYF. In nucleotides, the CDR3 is TGTGCCAGCAGCCAGGGGTACGGACTTTCCTACGAGCAGTACTTC. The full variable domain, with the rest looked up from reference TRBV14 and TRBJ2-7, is EAGVTQFPSHSVIEKGQTVTLRCDPISGHDNLYWYRRVMGKEIKFLLHFVKESKQDESGMPNNRFLAERTGGTYSTLKVQPAELEDSGVYFCASSQGYGLSYEQYFGPGTRLTVT.

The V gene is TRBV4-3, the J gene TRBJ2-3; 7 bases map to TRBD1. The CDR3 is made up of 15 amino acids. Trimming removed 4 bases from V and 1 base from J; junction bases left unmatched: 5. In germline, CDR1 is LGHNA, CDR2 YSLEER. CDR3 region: CASSPDRAGTDTQYF. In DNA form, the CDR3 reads TGCGCCAGCAGCCCAGACAGGGCGGGCACAGATACGCAGTATTTT.

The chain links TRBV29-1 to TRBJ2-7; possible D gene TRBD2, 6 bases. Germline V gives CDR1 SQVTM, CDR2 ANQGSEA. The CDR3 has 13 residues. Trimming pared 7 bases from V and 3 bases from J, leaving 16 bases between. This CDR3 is CSGGGARDYEQYF. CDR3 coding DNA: TGCAGCGGGGGCGGGGCACGGGACTACGAGCAGTACTTC.

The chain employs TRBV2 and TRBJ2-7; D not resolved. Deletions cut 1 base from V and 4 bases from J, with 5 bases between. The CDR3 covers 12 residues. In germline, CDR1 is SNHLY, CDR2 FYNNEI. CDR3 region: CASSEGSYEQYF. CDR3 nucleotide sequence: TGTGCCAGCAGTGAAGGCAGTTACGAGCAGTACTTC.

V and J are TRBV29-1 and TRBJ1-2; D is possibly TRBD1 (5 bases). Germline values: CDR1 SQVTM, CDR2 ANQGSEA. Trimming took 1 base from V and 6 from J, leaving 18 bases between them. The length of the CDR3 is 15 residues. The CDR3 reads CSVEVGARTSHGYTF. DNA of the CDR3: TGCAGCGTTGAAGTAGGGGCCAGAACGTCTCATGGCTACACCTTC.

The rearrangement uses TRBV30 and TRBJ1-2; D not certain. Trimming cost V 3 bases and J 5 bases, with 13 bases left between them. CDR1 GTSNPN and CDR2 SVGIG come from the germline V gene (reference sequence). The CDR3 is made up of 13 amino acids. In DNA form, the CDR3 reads TGTGCCTGGAGACAGTGGAGGGAGTATGGCTACACCTTC. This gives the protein CAWRQWREYGYTF. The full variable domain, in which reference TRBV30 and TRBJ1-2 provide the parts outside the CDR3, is SQTIHQWPATLVQPVGSPLSLECTVEGTSNPNLYWYRQAAGRGLQLLFYSVGIGQISSEVPQNLSASRPQDRQFILSSKKLLLSDSGFYLCAWRQWREYGYTFGSGTRLTVV.

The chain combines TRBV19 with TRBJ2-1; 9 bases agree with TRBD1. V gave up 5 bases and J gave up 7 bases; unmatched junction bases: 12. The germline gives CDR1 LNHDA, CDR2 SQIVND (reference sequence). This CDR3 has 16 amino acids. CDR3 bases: TGTGCCAGTAGTGTAACGGGGGGACAGGGTGGGAATGAGCAGTTCTTC. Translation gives CASSVTGGQGGNEQFF.

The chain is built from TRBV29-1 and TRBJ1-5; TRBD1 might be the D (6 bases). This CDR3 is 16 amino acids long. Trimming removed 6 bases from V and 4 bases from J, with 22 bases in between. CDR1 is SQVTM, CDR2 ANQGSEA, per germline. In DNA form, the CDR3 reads TGCAGCGTGGGCGAGGGGATAGGGGGAAGTAATCAGCCCCAGCATTTT. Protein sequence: CSVGEGIGGSNQPQHF.

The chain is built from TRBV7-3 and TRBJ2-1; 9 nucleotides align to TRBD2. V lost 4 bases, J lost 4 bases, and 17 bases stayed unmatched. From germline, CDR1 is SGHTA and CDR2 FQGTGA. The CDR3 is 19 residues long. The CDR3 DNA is TGTGCCAGCAGCTCGCTTACTCTACTAGCGGGCTCAAAATACAATGAGCAGTTCTTC. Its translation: CASSSLTLLAGSKYNEQFF.

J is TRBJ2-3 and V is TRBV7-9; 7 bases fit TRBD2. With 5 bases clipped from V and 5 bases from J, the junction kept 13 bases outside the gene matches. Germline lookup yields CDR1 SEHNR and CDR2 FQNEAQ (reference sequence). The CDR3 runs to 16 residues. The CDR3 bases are TGTGCCAGCAGCCCCCCACCGGAGCGGGGTAAAGATACGCAGTATTTT. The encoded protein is CASSPPPERGKDTQYF.

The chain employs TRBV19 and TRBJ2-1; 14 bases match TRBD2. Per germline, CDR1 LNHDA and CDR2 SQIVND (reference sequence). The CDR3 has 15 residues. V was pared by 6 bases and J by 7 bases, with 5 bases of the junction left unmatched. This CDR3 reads CASRPGLAGVNEQFF. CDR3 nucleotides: TGTGCCAGTAGACCGGGACTAGCGGGGGTTAATGAGCAGTTCTTC.

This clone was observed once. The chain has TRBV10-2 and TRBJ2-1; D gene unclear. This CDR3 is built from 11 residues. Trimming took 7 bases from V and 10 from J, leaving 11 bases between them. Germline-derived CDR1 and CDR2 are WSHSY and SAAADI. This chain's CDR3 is CASTFSGEQFF. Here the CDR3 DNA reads TGCGCCAGCACGTTCAGTGGCGAGCAGTTCTTC.